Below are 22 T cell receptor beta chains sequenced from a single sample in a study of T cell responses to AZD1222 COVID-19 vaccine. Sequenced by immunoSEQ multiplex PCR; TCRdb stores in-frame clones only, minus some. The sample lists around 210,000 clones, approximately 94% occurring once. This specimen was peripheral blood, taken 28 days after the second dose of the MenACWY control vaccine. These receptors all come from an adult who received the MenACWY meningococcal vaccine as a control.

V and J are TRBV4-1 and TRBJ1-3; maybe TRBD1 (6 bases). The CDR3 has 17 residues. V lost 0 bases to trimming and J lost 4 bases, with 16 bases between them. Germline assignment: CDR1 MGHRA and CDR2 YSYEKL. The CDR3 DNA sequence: TGCGCCAGCAGCCAAGATCGCGAGGGGGTAGCAGGAAACACCATATATTTT. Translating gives CASSQDREGVAGNTIYF.

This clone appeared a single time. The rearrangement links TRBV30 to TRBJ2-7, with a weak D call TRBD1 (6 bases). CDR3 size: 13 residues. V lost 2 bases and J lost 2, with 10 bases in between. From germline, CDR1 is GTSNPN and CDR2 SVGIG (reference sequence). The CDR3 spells CAWSPRTAYEQYF. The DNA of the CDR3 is TGTGCCTGGAGTCCCCGGACAGCCTACGAGCAGTACTTC.

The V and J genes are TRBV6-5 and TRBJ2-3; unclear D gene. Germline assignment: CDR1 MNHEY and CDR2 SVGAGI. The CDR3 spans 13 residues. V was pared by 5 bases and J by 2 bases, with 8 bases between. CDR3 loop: CASSKGYTDTQYF. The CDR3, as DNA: TGTGCCAGCAGTAAGGGATACACAGATACGCAGTATTTT.

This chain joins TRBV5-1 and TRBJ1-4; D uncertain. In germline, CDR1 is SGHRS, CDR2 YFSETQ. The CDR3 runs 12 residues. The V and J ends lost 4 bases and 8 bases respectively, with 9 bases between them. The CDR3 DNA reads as TGCGCCAGCAGCCGTGATGGGGAAAAACTGTTTTTT. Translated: CASSRDGEKLFF.

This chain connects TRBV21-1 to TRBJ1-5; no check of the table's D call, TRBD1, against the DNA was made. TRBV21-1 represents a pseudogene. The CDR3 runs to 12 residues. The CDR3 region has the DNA TGCGGCCTACAGGGGAACGGGCAGCCCCAGCATTTT. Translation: CGLQGNGQPQHF.

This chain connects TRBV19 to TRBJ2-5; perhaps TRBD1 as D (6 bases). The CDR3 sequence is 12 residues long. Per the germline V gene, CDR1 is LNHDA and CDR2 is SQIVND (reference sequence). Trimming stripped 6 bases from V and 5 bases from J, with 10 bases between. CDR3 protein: CASRSDRETQYF. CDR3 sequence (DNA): TGTGCCAGTAGAAGTGACAGGGAGACCCAGTACTTC.

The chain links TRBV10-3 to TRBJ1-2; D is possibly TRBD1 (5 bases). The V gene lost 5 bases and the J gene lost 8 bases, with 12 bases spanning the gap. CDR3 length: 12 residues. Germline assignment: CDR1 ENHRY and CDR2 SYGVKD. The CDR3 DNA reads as TGTGCCATCAGTCCAGGGTCCGGGGGCTACACCTTC. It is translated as CAISPGSGGYTF.

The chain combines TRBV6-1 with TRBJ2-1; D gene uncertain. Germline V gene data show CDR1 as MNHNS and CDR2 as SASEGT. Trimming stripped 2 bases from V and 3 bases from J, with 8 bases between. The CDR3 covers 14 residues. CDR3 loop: CASSERRLYNEQFF. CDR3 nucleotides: TGTGCCAGCAGTGAAAGAAGGCTCTACAATGAGCAGTTCTTC.

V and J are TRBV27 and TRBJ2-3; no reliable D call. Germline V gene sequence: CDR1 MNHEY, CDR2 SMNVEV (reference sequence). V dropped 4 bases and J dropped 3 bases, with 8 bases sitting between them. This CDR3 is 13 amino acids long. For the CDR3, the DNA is TGTGCCAGCAGTTCTGGGGTGACAGATACGCAGTATTTT. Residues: CASSSGVTDTQYF.

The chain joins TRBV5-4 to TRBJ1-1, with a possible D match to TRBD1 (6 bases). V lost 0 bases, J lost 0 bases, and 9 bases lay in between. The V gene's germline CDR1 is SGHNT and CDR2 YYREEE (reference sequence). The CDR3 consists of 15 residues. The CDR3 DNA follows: TGTGCCAGCAGCTTGGCACAGGGTTTGAACACTGAAGCTTTCTTT. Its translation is CASSLAQGLNTEAFF. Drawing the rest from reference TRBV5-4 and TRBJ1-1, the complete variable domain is ETGVTQSPTHLIKTRGQQVTLRCSSQSGHNTVSWYQQALGQGPQFIFQYYREEENGRGNFPPRFSGLQFPNYSSELNVNALELDDSALYLCASSLAQGLNTEAFFGQGTRLTVV.

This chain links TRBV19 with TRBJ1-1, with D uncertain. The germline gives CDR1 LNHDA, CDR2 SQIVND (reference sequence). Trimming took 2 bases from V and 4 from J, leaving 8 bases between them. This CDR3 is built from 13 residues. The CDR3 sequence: CASSIWGGTEAFF. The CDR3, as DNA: TGTGCCAGTAGTATATGGGGAGGCACTGAAGCTTTCTTT.

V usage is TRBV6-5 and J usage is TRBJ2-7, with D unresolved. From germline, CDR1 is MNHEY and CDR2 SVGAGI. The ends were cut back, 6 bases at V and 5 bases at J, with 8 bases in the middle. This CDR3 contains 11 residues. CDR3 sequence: CASSHHNEQYF. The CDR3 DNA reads TGTGCCAGCAGCCACCATAACGAGCAGTACTTC.

CDR3 region: CASSQDRGDRGHNEKLFF. The DNA for the CDR3 is TGTGCCAGCAGCCAAGACAGGGGGGACAGAGGCCATAACGAAAAACTGTTTTTT. V gene TRBV3-1 (or the pseudogene TRBV3-2) combines with J gene TRBJ1-4; 7 nucleotides align to TRBD1. The CDR3 totals 18 residues. Germline V gene data show CDR1 as LGHDT and CDR2 as YNNKEL (reference sequence). Trimming took 0 bases from V and 8 from J; bases not matched to a gene: 15.

CDR3 loop: CASILTAGTEAFF. The DNA of the CDR3 is TGTGCCAGCATCTTGACGGCGGGGACTGAAGCTTTCTTT. This chain joins TRBV6-5 and TRBJ1-1, with D uncertain. Germline V lookup: CDR1 MNHEY, CDR2 SVGAGI. This CDR3 comprises 13 residues. Trimming took off 7 bases at V and 5 bases at J, with 14 bases between the two ends.

The CDR3 DNA reads as TGTGCCAGCAGCGGACAGGTGAGCAATCAGCCCCAGCATTTT. This encodes CASSGQVSNQPQHF. V and J are TRBV6-5 and TRBJ1-5, with TRBD1 matching over 7 bases. CDR1 and CDR2 (germline): MNHEY, SVGAGI. Trimming at V came to 6 bases and at J to 1 base, leaving 3 bases not matched to a gene. The CDR3 is made up of 14 amino acids.

The CDR3 DNA sequence: TGCGCCAGCAGCCCTCCTGGGGGGAACGAGCAGTACTTC. As protein: CASSPPGGNEQYF. The chain has TRBV5-1 and TRBJ2-7, with D perhaps TRBD2 (6 bases). Trimming cost V 4 bases and J 5 bases, with 13 bases left between them. Germline V gives CDR1 SGHRS, CDR2 YFSETQ. This CDR3 contains 13 residues.

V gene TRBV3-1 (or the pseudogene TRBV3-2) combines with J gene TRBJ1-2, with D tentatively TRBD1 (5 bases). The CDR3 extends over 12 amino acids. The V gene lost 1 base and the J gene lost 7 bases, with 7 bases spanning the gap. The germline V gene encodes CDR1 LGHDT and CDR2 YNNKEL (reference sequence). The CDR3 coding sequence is TGTGCCAGCAGCCAAGGCAGGGTTGGCTACACCTTC. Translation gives CASSQGRVGYTF.

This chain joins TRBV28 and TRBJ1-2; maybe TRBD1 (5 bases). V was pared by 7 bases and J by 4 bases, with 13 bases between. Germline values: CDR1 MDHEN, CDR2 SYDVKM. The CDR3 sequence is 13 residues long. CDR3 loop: CASTDRGGYGYTF. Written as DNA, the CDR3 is TGTGCCAGCACCGATCGGGGGGGCTATGGCTACACCTTC.

The CDR3 bases are TGTGCCAGCAGCCAAGATCCCAACAGACTTGGTGGCTACACCTTC. The encoded protein is CASSQDPNRLGGYTF. The gene calls are TRBV3-1 (or the pseudogene TRBV3-2) and TRBJ1-2; no clear D. This CDR3 has 15 residues. CDR1 and CDR2 (germline): LGHDT, YNNKEL (reference sequence). Trimming removed 0 bases from V and 7 bases from J, with 15 bases in between.

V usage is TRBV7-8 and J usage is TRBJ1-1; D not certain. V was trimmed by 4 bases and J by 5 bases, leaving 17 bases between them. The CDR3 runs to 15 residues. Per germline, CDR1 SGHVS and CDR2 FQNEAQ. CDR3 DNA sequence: TGTGCCAGCAGCTCTAGGGCCGCCTGGAATACTGAAGCTTTCTTT. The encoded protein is CASSSRAAWNTEAFF.

CDR3 nucleotide sequence: TGTGCCAGCAGCCTCGCCCCCAAGGGAAGTCGGCCTGAAGCTTTCTTT. Translating it yields CASSLAPKGSRPEAFF. The rearrangement links TRBV11-2 to TRBJ1-1; D gene unclear. The CDR3 length is 16 residues. V was pared by 5 bases and J by 6 bases, with 22 bases between. Germline CDR1 and CDR2: SGHAT and FQNNGV. Filled out from reference TRBV11-2 and TRBJ1-1, the complete variable domain reads EAGVAQSPRYKIIEKRQSVAFWCNPISGHATLYWYQQILGQGPKLLIQFQNNGVVDDSQLPKDRFSAERLKGVDSTLKIQPAKLEDSAVYLCASSLAPKGSRPEAFFGQGTRLTVV.

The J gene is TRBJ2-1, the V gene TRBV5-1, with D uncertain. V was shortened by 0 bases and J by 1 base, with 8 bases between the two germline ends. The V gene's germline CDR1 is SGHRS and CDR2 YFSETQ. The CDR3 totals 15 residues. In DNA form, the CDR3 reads TGCGCCAGCAGCTTGGCGGGCCGATCCTACAATGAGCAGTTCTTC. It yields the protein CASSLAGRSYNEQFF.